The source of this TCR beta chain is a study of blood T cell repertoires in COVID-19. This CDR3 region has 13 residues. The germline V gene has CDR1 MGHRA and CDR2 YSYEKL. Trimming left V 1 base short and J 5 bases short, with 5 bases between. Repertoires were generated with immunoSEQ multiplex PCR, while TCRdb's copy carries only in-frame clones and drops some. The table shows some 130,000 clones, with roughly 86% occurring only once. The specimen sequenced was peripheral blood. The receptor's source is a woman in her 70s with COVID-19, enrolled during active disease. This chain joins TRBV4-1 and TRBJ2-2; D gene uncertain. The CDR3 bases are TGCGCCAGCAGCCAAGTCGGGACCGGGGAGCTGTTTTTT. This codes for CASSQVGTGELFF.